This T cell receptor beta chain was identified in a study of blood T cell repertoires in COVID-19. This clone is a singleton in its sample. The repertoire was sequenced with immunoSEQ multiplex PCR; TCRdb's copy has only in-frame clones and lacks some. The profile covers 200,000 to 300,000 clones, with around 86% appearing a single time and approximately 1.5% taken by the ten largest. The CDR3 runs 13 residues. J lost 7 bases, V lost 5 bases, and 2 bases had no gene match. The germline V gene encodes CDR1 MNHEY and CDR2 SVGAGI. This chain connects TRBV6-5 to TRBJ1-4; 9 bases map to TRBD1. The sample was peripheral blood. This TCR derives from a middle-aged woman who had recovered from COVID-19. The CDR3 loop is CASSRTGAEKLFF. The CDR3 DNA reads as TGTGCCAGCAGTCGGACAGGGGCTGAAAAACTGTTTTTT.